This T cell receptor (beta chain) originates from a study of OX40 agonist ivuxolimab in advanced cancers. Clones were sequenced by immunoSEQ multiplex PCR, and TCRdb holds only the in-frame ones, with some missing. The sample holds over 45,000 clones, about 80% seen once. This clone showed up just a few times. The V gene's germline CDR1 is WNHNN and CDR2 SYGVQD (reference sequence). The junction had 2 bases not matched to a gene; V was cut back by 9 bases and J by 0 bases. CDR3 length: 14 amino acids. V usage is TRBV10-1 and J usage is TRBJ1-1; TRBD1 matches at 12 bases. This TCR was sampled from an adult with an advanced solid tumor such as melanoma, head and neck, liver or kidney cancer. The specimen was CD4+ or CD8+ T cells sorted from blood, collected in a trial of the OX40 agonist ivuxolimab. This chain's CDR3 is CARGDRGLNTEAFF. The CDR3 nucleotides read TGCGCCAGAGGGGACAGGGGGCTGAACACTGAAGCTTTCTTT.